The clone carrying this T cell receptor (beta chain) was seen at least ten times. The antigen is undetermined. The CDR3 sequence is 14 residues long. Germline assignment: CDR1 SGHTA and CDR2 FQGNSA. V lost 5 bases and J lost 8, with 16 bases in between. The data originate from a study of T cell repertoires in cytomegalovirus infection. Looking at the study overall: Based on public TCR beta signatures, there were indications of CMV infection and of a matching HLA type.

MiXCR, applied by TCRdb to the reads, yields one record per CDR3 protein. Of fewer than 250,000 distinct CDR3 sequences in the sample, approximately 13% are singletons; the top ten hold 1.5% to 2%. Regarding the study as a whole: Public TCR beta family frequency separated CMV-and-HLA carriers, including in an independent cohort.

The sample was PBMCs. This chain connects TRBV7-2 to TRBJ2-1; D unresolved. The source is a human donor in good health (CMV status not recorded). Some clones in this sample may be carry-over from other donors' samples. CDR3 nucleotide sequence: TGTGCCAGCAGCCAAACCCCCTTATACCATGAGCAGTTCTTC. This gives the protein CASSQTPLYHEQFF.